This T cell receptor beta chain is drawn from a study of cytomegalovirus exposure and HLA in healthy donors (dated by TCRdb to the late 2010s). Some background on the complete study: An earlier analysis of roughly 570 of the donors reported approximately 260 Gb of sequence data and around 100 million unique TCR beta sequences obtained from around 170 million T cells. The study aimed to test whether signatures of past pathogen exposure could be identified by cataloging public T cell receptors. In the later analysis, no new phenotypic data were used to find candidate immune exposures; instead, reliance was placed on TCR beta sequences and their occurrence across donors. Among about 360 genotyped donors of the cohort, an average of 235,054 unique TCR beta nucleotide sequences were sequenced per donor, approximately 20% of them non-productive. Roughly 5 DR-DQ haplotypes were handled as single units for association and clustering, since linkage in the cohort was strong. To decide whether each TCR beta V gene segment behaved as functional or pseudogenic, an earlier analysis of over 500 of the donors relied on high-throughput TCR beta sequencing. Of the roughly 410 genotyped donors, more than 75% were placed in the genetic ancestry cluster associated with self-reported Caucasian donors. To predict cytomegalovirus infection status, the study combined high-throughput TCR immunosequencing, statistical association of individual TCRs with disease status, and machine learning. A later analysis re-analyzed previously published TCR beta repertoires from 650 to 800 donors and added high-resolution HLA genotyping to study TCR occurrence patterns. The study profiled the T cell repertoires of 550 to 700 subjects by immunosequencing and related them to cytomegalovirus serostatus. All discovery cohort repertoires had been generated on a single sequencing platform. Both class I and class II loci were covered by HLA typing, at four-digit resolution. An early release covering about 600 HLA-typed donors comprised about 300 gigabases of sequencing data and 85 million to 100 million unique TCR sequences. The number of typed donors differed by locus: about 620-640 for A, B, C, DRB1 and DQB1; 500 to 550 for DQA1; 606 for DPA1; and 400 to 480 for DPB1. A separate validation cohort of roughly 130 different subjects was used in addition to the roughly 640-subject first cohort. Donor age, sex, ethnicity and CMV serostatus were compiled together with the repertoire data. Genome-wide SNP genotypes for about three fifths of the roughly 700 donors were used in a later genetic analysis, which treated that subset as a discovery cohort.

The cohort was made up of 500 to 850 healthy bone marrow donors. At the time of sampling, all cohort members were nominally healthy, though unrecorded immune exposures were likely present. The donor was CMV seronegative and belonged to the group of 352 seronegative cohort members. A peripheral blood sample was provided by each donor, and peripheral blood mononuclear cells were used for TCR beta sequencing. The Qiagen DNeasy Blood Extraction Kit was used to extract genomic DNA from the blood cell samples. Comment on this clone: Its antigen is unknown. No base qualities exist here, and no much larger clone lies one base off it.

CDR3 length: 17 amino acids, cysteine to phenylalanine. Only the CDR3 portion is preserved as DNA: 51 bases, with reading frame beginning at the first base. The CDR1 and CDR2 encoded by the germline V gene are SGHDT and YYEEEE. At the junction V is shortened by 0 bases and J by 5 bases, with 15 bases in between. Results and caveats for the whole study, not just this receptor: The earlier analysis of some 560 of the donors excluded roughly 17 rarely observed V segments, including chromosome 9 orphons, because counts were too low. Because HLA typing was unavailable for some donors at each locus, only the typed subset was used in association tests. A later analysis reported that several top co-occurrence clusters appeared linked to parvovirus B19, influenza, CMV and Epstein-Barr virus. Only TCR beta chains were sequenced in this cohort, and the absence of alpha or paired-chain data limited detectable features. A cluster of highly shared sequence variants was judged likely to be a technical artifact of the sequencing pipeline. According to the authors, the approach could potentially be generalized to other disease states and immunological phenotypes. According to a later analysis, TCR association rates differed among HLA loci, with DRB1 alleles showing the most associated TCRs and HLA-C alleles showing the fewest. Broadly in line with IMGT annotations, most TCR beta V segments showed up in productive rearrangements about 90% or about 30% of the time in an earlier analysis of several hundred of the donors. Because the 87-base-pair reads could not distinguish some IMGT-functional V segments, including TRBV6-2 and TRBV6-3, those segments were excluded. Presence/absence analyses assumed roughly uniform sequencing depth across donors, an assumption that may not hold. In a later genetic analysis, a missense DCLRE1C variant was associated with V-gene and J-gene trimming of TCR beta chains, and the association was replicated in an independent cohort. Specific HLA alleles were associated with 18,000 or so TCR beta sequences at a false discovery rate of 0.05 in a later analysis. Linkage disequilibrium might explain the correlated functional status among segregating V segments, but an unknown experimental factor could not be excluded. In a later genetic analysis, fewer N-insertions in productive TCRs were reported among donors in an Asian-associated ancestry cluster than the roughly 640-donor mean. While some public TCRs were present in many individuals, most TCR sequences turned up only very rarely across donors. For the cohort, immune exposure information was limited to CMV serostatus. A further reported finding was that TCR beta sequences accurately predicted the HLA-A and HLA-B alleles for most subjects in the first cohort. A total of 150 or so TCR beta chains were listed by the study as associated with cytomegalovirus. Three of the identified cytomegalovirus-associated TCR beta chains were confirmed in vitro to be specific for cytomegalovirus antigens. A later analysis found that most CMV-associated TCR beta chains appeared HLA-restricted, with HLA associations seemingly driven largely by CMV exposure. Assigning TCR associations to individual alleles was difficult when HLA alleles, especially DR and DQ, strongly co-occurred. The classifier was reported to diagnose cytomegalovirus status with high specificity and sensitivity in both the original and validation cohorts. A later analysis found that HLA-associated TCR beta chains were more clonally expanded and had lower generation probabilities than equally common non-associated chains.

Library construction relied on the immunoSEQ multiplex PCR assay. A mixture of 60 forward primers for TCR Vbeta segments and 13 reverse primers for TCR Jbeta segments was used in the multiplex PCR. A multiplex PCR assay on genomic DNA amplified the CDR3 region of rearranged TCR beta genes. The Illumina HiSeq System was used to sequence the amplified TCR beta libraries as 87-base-pair reads. The authors processed their data as follows. A later analysis counted about 80 million unique TCR beta chains across the 666 repertoires, and some 12 million of these chains were shared by at least two donors. To remove PCR and sequencing errors, raw reads were error-corrected and collapsed into unique sequences using a nearest-neighbor algorithm that merged closely related sequences. To assign V, D and J gene segments, CDR3 sequences were aligned to IMGT reference sequences. For a sequence to be retained, at least a six-nucleotide match to both a V gene segment and a J gene segment was required. Rearrangements were classified as productive when the CDR3 lacked stop codons and remained in frame with V and J, and all other rearrangements were classified as non-productive. Following IMGT convention, CDR3 was defined as the stretch from the second conserved V-encoded cysteine up to the conserved J-encoded phenylalanine. Sequences without an unambiguous match to a single V gene segment were excluded from the earlier analysis of about 640 of the donors. In an earlier analysis of 587 of the donors, V segments were called functional above 56.7% productive rearrangements and were called segregating when the between-donor standard deviation exceeded 5%. A statistical classification framework was built to diagnose cytomegalovirus status from the catalog of TCR beta chain sequences. In a later analysis, TCR nucleotide sequences were compared against IMGT/GENE-DB human TR gene sequences so that V and J genes could be assigned. A later analysis assigned CDR3 sequences and most-parsimonious VDJ recombination scenarios with the TCRdist pipeline. In a later analysis, each TCR beta chain was defined by its CDR3 amino acid sequence together with its V-gene family, and reads lacking a unique V-gene family were excluded. To address suspected cross-contamination and a sequencing artifact, a later analysis removed under 600 highly shared, low-generation-probability nucleotide sequences. For each public chain, a later analysis derived a clonal expansion index from normalized ranks of inferred template counts within each repertoire. In a later analysis, generation probabilities were computed using a VDJ recombination model fitted to out-of-frame rearrangements, and the results were checked against IGoR. In a later analysis, hypergeometric tests were used to score TCR-TCR, TCR-HLA and TCR-CMV co-occurrence, with a repertoire-size bias correction applied to TCR pairs. False discovery rates were estimated in a later analysis by permuting HLA or CMV assignments 20 times. In a later analysis, co-occurring TCRs were grouped using DBSCAN, and TCRdist sequence similarity was added for clustering within HLA-allele-positive subsets. Co-occurrence clustering excluded repertoires with fewer than 30,000 or more than 120,000 public chains, plus five with anomalous nucleotide sharing. The source is immuneACCESS, and TCRdb retained only in-frame sequences with V and J called. Part of the clones is not carried over; for the studies checked, unresolved V genes explain less than half of this, and the remainder is unexplained. For V, J and clone size, that table is used; D and trimming come from the DNA. The sample table contains around 130,000 clones; only one count was recorded for roughly three quarters of them. The ten largest account for approximately 1.8% of the sample.

This sequence uses TRBV5-6 and TRBJ1-6, with TRBD1 tentatively as D gene (6 bases match). The specimen was PBMCs. This clonotype originated in a young woman in good health and CMV-seronegative. The nucleotide sequence reads as follows: TGTGCCAGCAGCTTGGTTACATGGACAGCCGATAATTCACCCCTCCACTTT. This is translated as CASSLVTWTADNSPLHF. With all but the CDR3 taken from the reference TRBV5-6 and TRBJ1-6 genes, the full variable domain is: DAGVTQSPTHLIKTRGQQVTLRCSPKSGHDTVSWYQQALGQGPQFIFQYYEEEERQRGNFPDRFSGHQFPNYSSELNVNALLLGDSALYLCASSLVTWTADNSPLHFGNGTRLTVT.